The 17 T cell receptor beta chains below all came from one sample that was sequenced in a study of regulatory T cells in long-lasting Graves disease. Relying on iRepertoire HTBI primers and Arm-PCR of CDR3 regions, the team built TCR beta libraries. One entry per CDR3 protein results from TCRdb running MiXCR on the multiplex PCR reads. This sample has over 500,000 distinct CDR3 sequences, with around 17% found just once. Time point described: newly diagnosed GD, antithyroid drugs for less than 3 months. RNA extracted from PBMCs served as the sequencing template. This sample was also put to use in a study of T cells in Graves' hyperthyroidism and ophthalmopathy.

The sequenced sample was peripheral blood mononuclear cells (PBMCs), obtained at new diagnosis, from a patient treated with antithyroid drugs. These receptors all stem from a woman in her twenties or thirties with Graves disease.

CDR3 DNA: TGTGCCAGCAGTGCGCCCTTAGCGGGAGGCAATAACCCTCTCCAAAACATTCAGTACTTC. Amino acids: CASSAPLAGGNNPLQNIQYF. The rearrangement uses TRBV6-1 and TRBJ2-4; 10 bases agree with TRBD2. Trimming took 4 bases from V and 5 from J; bases not matched to a gene: 20. CDR3 size: 20 residues. In germline, CDR1 is MNHNS, CDR2 SASEGT.

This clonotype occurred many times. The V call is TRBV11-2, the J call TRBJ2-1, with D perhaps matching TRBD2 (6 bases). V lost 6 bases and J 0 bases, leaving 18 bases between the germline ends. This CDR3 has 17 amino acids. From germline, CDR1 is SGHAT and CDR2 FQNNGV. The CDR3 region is CASSLNGGTVSYNEQFF. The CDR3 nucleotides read TGTGCCAGCAGTCTAAATGGCGGGACCGTCTCCTACAATGAGCAGTTCTTC.

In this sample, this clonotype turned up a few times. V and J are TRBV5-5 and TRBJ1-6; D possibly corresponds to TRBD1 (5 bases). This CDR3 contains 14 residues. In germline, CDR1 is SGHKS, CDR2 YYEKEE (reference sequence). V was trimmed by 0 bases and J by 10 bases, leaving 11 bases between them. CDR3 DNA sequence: TGTGCCAGCAGCTTGGTCGCCCAGGGCTCACCCCTCCACTTT. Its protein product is CASSLVAQGSPLHF.

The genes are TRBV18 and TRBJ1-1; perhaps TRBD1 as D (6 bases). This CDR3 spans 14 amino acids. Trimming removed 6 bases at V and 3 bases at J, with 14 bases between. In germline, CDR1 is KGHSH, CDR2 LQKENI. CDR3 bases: TGTGCCAGCTCCCGGGGGGGCTTGGACACTGAAGCTTTCTTT. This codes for CASSRGGLDTEAFF.

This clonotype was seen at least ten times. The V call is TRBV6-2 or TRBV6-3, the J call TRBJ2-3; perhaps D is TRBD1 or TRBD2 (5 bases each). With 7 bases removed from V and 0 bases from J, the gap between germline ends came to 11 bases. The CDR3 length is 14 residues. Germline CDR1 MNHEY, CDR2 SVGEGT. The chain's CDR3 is CASTGTLSTDTQYF. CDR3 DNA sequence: TGTGCCAGCACCGGGACGCTGAGCACAGATACGCAGTATTTT.

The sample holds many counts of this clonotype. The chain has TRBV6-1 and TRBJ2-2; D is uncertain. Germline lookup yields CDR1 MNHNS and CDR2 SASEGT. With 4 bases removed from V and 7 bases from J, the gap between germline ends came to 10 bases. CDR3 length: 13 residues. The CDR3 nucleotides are TGTGCCAGCAGTGCAACGAGAGGCGGGGAGCTGTTTTTT. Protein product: CASSATRGGELFF.

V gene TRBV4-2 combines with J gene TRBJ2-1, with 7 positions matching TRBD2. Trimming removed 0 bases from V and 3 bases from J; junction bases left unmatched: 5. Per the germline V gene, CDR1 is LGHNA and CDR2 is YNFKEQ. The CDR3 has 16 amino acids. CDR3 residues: CASSQEVGGLYNEQFF. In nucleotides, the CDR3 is TGTGCCAGCAGCCAAGAGGTGGGAGGGCTCTACAATGAGCAGTTCTTC.

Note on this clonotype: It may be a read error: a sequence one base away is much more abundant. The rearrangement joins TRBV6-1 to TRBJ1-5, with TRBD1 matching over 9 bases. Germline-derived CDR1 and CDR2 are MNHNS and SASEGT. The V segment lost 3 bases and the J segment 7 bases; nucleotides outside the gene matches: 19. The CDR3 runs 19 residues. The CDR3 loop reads CASSDMGQGGGLAQQPQHF. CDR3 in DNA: TGTGCCAGCAGTGATATGGGACAGGGAGGTGGGCTGGCGCAGCAGCCCCAGCATTTT.

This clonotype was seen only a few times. The CDR3 loop reads CASSHGGTQYF. CDR3 nucleotide sequence: TGTGCCAGCAGCCACGGAGGGACCCAGTACTTC. J is TRBJ2-5 and V is TRBV3-1; D is perhaps TRBD2 (5 bases). The germline V gene encodes CDR1 LGHDT and CDR2 YNNKEL (reference sequence). The V and J ends lost 3 bases and 7 bases respectively, with 6 bases between them. The CDR3 length is 11 residues.

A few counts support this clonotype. CDR3 region: CASAAPSSGNTIYF. Here the CDR3 DNA reads TGTGCCAGCGCCGCCCCCAGCTCTGGAAACACCATATATTTT. V and J are TRBV28 and TRBJ1-3; D ambiguous. Germline CDR1 and CDR2: MDHEN and SYDVKM. V was pared by 8 bases and J by 0 bases, with 11 bases between. The CDR3 contains 14 residues.

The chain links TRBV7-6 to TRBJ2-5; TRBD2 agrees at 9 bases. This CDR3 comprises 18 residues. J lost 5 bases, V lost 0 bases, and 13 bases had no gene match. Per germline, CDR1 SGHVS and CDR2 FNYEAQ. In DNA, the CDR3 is TGTGCCAGCAGCTTAGCGGGGGGTACTAGCGGGTTCAGGGAGACCCAGTACTTC. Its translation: CASSLAGGTSGFRETQYF.

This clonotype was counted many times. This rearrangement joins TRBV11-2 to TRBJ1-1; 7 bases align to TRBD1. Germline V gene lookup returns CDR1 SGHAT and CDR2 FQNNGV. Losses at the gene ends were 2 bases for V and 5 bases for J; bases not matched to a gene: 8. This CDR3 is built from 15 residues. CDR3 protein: CASSLTTGWGTEAFF. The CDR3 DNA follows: TGTGCCAGCAGCTTAACGACAGGGTGGGGGACTGAAGCTTTCTTT.

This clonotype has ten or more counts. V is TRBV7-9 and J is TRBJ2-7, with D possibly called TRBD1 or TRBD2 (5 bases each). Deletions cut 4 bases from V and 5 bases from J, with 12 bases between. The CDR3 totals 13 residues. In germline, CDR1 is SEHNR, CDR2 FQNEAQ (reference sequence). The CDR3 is CASSWDLVDEQYF. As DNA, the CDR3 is TGTGCCAGCAGCTGGGACCTAGTCGACGAGCAGTACTTC.

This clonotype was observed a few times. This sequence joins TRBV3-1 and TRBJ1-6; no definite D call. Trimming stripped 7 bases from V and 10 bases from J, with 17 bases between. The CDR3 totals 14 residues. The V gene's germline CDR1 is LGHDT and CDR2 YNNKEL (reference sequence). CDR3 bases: TGTGCCAGCACCCCGGAACTGCCTGGCTCACCCCTCCACTTT. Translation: CASTPELPGSPLHF.

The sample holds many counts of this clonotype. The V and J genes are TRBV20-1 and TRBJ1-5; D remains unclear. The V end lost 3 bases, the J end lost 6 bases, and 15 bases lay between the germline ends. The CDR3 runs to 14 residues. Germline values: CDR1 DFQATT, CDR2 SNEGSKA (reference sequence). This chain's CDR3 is CSARGLIGSQPQHF. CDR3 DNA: TGCAGTGCTAGGGGCCTAATAGGATCTCAGCCCCAGCATTTT.

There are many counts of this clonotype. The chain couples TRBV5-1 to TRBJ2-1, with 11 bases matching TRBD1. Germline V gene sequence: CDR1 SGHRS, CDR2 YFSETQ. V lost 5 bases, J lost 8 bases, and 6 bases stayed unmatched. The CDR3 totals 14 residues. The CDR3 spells CASSPGQGVHEQFF. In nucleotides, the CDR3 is TGCGCCAGCAGTCCGGGACAGGGGGTGCATGAGCAGTTCTTC.

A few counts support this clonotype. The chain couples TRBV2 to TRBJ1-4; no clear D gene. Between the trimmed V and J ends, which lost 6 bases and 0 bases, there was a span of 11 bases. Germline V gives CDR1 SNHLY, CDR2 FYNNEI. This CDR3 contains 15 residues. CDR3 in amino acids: CASRRMSATNEKLFF. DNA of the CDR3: TGTGCCAGCAGGAGAATGTCAGCAACTAATGAAAAACTGTTTTTT.